This TCR beta chain was profiled in a study of shared clonotypes between healthy human individuals (dated by TCRdb to 2020 to 2021). Some background on the complete study: A few men and two women, aged 18 to 49 years, made up the cohort. For each donor, CD4 naive and CD4 memory were each given three plates, CD8 naive was given two plates, and CD8 memory was given one plate. Blood TCR repertoires of several healthy adults were deeply sequenced to estimate repertoire size and the extent of clonotype sharing between individuals. Libraries were prepared and TCR repertoires were sequenced by different laboratories using diverse techniques, in order to increase sequencing depth and limit assay-specific biases. Between about 0.9 and 10 billion PBMCs per donor were obtained by leukapheresis.

Donors were healthy HIV-negative adults with no recently reported acute infections or vaccinations. All donors were Caucasian adults living in Nashville, Tennessee, USA. CD8 memory samples combined magnetically selected CD45RO+ cells with CCR7-negative CD45RA+ effector memory (TemRA) cells. After blood collection by leukapheresis, PBMCs were isolated using Ficoll-Histopaque density gradient centrifugation and then cryopreserved in the vapor phase of liquid nitrogen. Analytical flow cytometry was used to check the purity and quantity of every magnetically sorted T cell population. Genomic DNA was isolated from every sorted fraction and measured by UV absorbance on a Nanodrop 2000c. Including the terminal cysteine and phenylalanine, the CDR3 comprises 15 residues. The read is trimmed to its CDR3 DNA, 45 bases read in frame from base 1. CDR1 and CDR2, looked up from the germline V gene, are LGHNA and YNFKEQ. The trim is 0 bases for V and 1 base for J, with a gap of 8 bases between the germline ends.

Using the deep immunoSEQ assay, TCR CDR3 regions were amplified from genomic DNA by multiplex PCR. For each cell subset, the extracted genomic DNA was distributed evenly across all wells of several immunoSEQ 96-well plates, and each plate served as one replicate. For sorted subsets, 200 to 250 ng of genomic DNA, equivalent to some 33,000 T cell genomes, went into each replicate PCR. Purified libraries were measured with a Qubit 3.0 fluorometer, size-checked on a Bioanalyzer 2100, and measured again with the KAPA Library Quantification kit. A separate single-read 150-cycle Illumina NextSeq 550 flow cell was used to sequence each immunoSEQ 96-well plate. The study's own analysis went as follows. The immunoSEQ output contained only junctional sequences without quality scores, so filtering could not match that applied to full-length reads. To assign V/J genes and CDR3, sequences were annotated using PyIR, a Python wrapper for IgBLAST v1.9, with IMGT germline references. Reads were filtered out if the reads had weak V/J assignments (E-value above 1e-6), no CDR3, stop codons, out-of-frame junctions, or ambiguous translated residues. V3J clonotypes were defined by identical inferred V gene, J gene, and CDR3 amino acid sequence. Percentage overlap between repertoires was computed as shared unique clonotypes divided by the size of the smaller repertoire. Three approaches were used to assess repertoire richness: RTK rarefaction, the Chao1 estimator, and Recon v2.1 estimates of unobserved clonotypes. OLGA was used to compute generation probabilities for all TCRbeta clonotypes that the gDNA method yielded from a few donors. TCRdb obtained this table from immuneACCESS and retained in-frame rearrangements with V and J assigned. These tables miss some clones; where compared with another copy, unresolved V genes account for less than half of the shortfall, and the remainder is unexplained. D and trimming were read from the DNA, whereas the V and J calls and clone size are those reported in that table. The sample yields roughly 720,000 clones; roughly 88% were counted once. The top ten clonotypes cover more than 30% of the sample.

Summary of the overall study and its limitations: Clonotypes shared by all four sorted-subset donors showed higher generation probabilities than non-shared clonotypes. Sampling was limited to blood, and TCR repertoires in tissue likely differ from TCR repertoires in blood. The small number of donors limited the genetic and exposure-history diversity represented. Incomplete sequencing was indicated by rarefaction of sorted-subset datasets, despite the large sequencing depth. Sharing across a few donors was observed for about 5% of naive CD4, under 4% of naive CD8, over 2% of memory CD4, and roughly 0.4% of memory CD8 clonotypes. Naive subsets generally had larger estimated clonotype richness than memory subsets. Pairwise subsampling indicated that sequencing depth was expected to affect the degree of clonotype sharing among donors.

Comments on this clone: There is no known antigen for this receptor. The sample holds no much larger clone one base away, and base qualities are not on file.

The material sequenced was memory CD8+ T cells from PBMCs. What the cell subset or site label conveys for this sample: CD45RO+ cells pooled with CCR7-negative TemRA cells. This clonotype originated in a man between 18 and 29 years old in good health. Some clones in this sample may be carry-over from other donors' samples. Here the chain combines TRBV4-2 and TRBJ2-3; too little of a D gene remains to name it. For the CDR3, the sequence is CASSQDLRGTDTQYF. The DNA reads as follows: TGTGCCAGCAGCCAAGATCTCCGGGGCACAGATACGCAGTATTTT.